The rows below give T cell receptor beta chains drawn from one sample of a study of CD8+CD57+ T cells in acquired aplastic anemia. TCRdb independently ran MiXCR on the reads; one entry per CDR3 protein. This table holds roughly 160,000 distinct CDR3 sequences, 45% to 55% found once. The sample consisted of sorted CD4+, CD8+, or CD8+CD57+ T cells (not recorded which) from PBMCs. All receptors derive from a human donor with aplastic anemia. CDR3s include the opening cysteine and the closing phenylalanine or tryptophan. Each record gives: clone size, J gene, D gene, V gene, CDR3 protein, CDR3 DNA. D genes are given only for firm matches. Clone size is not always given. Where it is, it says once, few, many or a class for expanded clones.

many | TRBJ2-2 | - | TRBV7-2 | CASSFAYTGELFF | TGTGCCAGCAGCTTTGCGTACACCGGGGAGCTGTTTTTT
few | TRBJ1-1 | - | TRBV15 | CATRVWGMNTEAFF | TGTGCCACCAGAGTTTGGGGTATGAACACTGAAGCTTTCTTT
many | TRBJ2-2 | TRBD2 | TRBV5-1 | CASSLSGSVTGELFF | TGCGCCAGCAGCTTGAGCGGGAGTGTCACCGGGGAGCTGTTTTTT
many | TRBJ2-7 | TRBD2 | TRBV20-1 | CSARQAGVFEQYF | TGCAGTGCCAGACAAGCGGGAGTCTTCGAGCAGTACTTC
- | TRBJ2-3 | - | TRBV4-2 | CASSQVKGDTQYF | TGTGCCAGCAGCCAAGTCAAAGGGGATACGCAGTATTTT
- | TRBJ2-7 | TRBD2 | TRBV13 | CASLKLAGVSSYEQYF | TGTGCCAGCCTAAAGCTAGCGGGGGTAAGCTCCTACGAGCAGTACTTC
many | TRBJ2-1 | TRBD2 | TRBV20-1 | CSASLAGTPYNEQFF | TGCAGTGCTAGCCTAGCGGGAACGCCCTACAATGAGCAGTTCTTC
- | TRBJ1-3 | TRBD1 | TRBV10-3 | CAISAEQGARGNTIYF | TGTGCCATCAGTGCCGAACAGGGGGCGCGGGGAAACACCATATATTTT
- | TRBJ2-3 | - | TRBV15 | CATSRGVGTSTDTQYF | TGTGCCACCAGCAGAGGTGTCGGGACTAGCACAGATACGCAGTATTTT
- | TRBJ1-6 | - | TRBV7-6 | CASSLKGDSPLHF | TGTGCCAGCAGCTTGAAGGGTGATTCACCCCTCCACTTT
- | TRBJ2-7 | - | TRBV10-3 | CAIRGSSYEQYF | TGTGCCATCAGGGGCAGCTCCTACGAGCAGTACTTC
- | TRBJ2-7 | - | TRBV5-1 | CASSLLSATYEQYF | TGCGCCAGCAGCTTGTTGAGCGCCACCTACGAGCAGTACTTC